This T cell receptor beta chain was found in a study of T-cell memory formation after mild COVID-19. Study information: TCR clusters showed largely donor specificity. General study points: Second-wave clones that peaked on day 37 lacked confirmed SARS-CoV-2 specificity. Contracting clones from day 15 to 85 had balanced CD4/CD8; later expanders favoured CD4+.

Worth noting for this clonotype: Its antigen is still unknown.

Libraries for TCRalpha and TCRbeta carried sample barcodes and unique molecular identifiers via 5'RACE. TCRdb redid the calling of the 5' RACE reads with MiXCR, one entry per CDR3 protein. Seen here are fewer than 60,000 distinct CDR3 sequences, 25% to 30% observed once, and the top ten hold 43%. The length of the CDR3 is 14 residues. V was pared by 2 bases and J by 5 bases, with 13 bases between. Germline CDR1 is ENHRY and CDR2 is SYGVKD. The chain uses TRBV10-3 and TRBJ2-7; D is tentatively TRBD1 or TRBD2 (5 bases each). The clonotype was recovered from a man in his late teens or twenties who had mild COVID-19 (a few samples of this study predate the infection). Cell type and time point are not known. Input material: PBMCs or a T cell subset sorted from them (not recorded which). CDR3 sequence: CAISERGERNEQYF. The CDR3 DNA sequence: TGTGCCATCAGTGAGCGAGGGGAAAGGAACGAGCAGTACTTC.